Sequencing of this T cell receptor (beta chain) was carried out in a study of blood T cell repertoires in COVID-19. The CDR3 runs to 15 residues. Trimming pared 4 bases from V and 0 bases from J, leaving 9 bases between. The germline gives CDR1 SGHTA, CDR2 FQGNSA. This clone was counted only a few times. Repertoires were generated with immunoSEQ multiplex PCR, while TCRdb's copy carries only in-frame clones and drops some. The sample has some 38,000 clones; approximately 80% are singletons. The sequenced sample consisted of peripheral blood. The chain joins TRBV7-2 to TRBJ1-4, with D uncertain. The sequence derives from a man aged 55 to 70 with COVID-19, enrolled during active disease. The CDR3 sequence: CASSWNGATNEKLFF. CDR3 bases: TGTGCCAGCAGCTGGAATGGAGCAACTAATGAAAAACTGTTTTTT.